Listed below are T cell receptor beta chains from one sample, sequenced in a study of PD-L1 blockade in urothelial cancer. The data were produced by immunoSEQ multiplex PCR, yet TCRdb's version contains in-frame clones alone and is incomplete. Counted here are 50,000 to 55,000 clones, approximately 72% occurring once; the ten biggest clones make up roughly 4%. Sequencing was performed on PBMCs, taken around atezolizumab (anti-PD-L1) treatment. Receptor source: a man between 65 and 85 years old with urothelial cancer. Each CDR3 is given with its conserved first and last residue. The D gene is left open where the match is weak. Where a row states a size, it is once, few, many or the class of an expanded clone; other rows omit it.

abundance	v_gene	d_gene	j_gene	CDR3aa	CDR3nt
.	TRBV7-3	.	TRBJ1-1	CASSLKAGVQYENTEAFF	TGTGCCAGCAGCTTAAAGGCAGGGGTCCAATATGAGAACACTGAAGCTTTCTTT
.	TRBV7-3	TRBD2	TRBJ2-5	CASSPGLAGLLQETQYF	TGTGCCAGCAGCCCGGGACTAGCGGGGCTCTTACAAGAGACCCAGTACTTC
once	TRBV7-2	TRBD2	TRBJ2-5	CASSARLAGGLSVETQYF	TGTGCCAGCAGCGCGCGACTAGCGGGGGGGCTTAGTGTAGAGACCCAGTACTTC
.	TRBV7-2	.	TRBJ2-7	CASSLNGQASYEQYF	TGTGCCAGCAGCTTAAATGGGCAGGCCTCCTACGAGCAGTACTTC
.	TRBV29-1	.	TRBJ2-5	CSAGGSETQYF	TGCAGCGCGGGTGGGAGCGAGACCCAGTACTTC
.	TRBV7-9	.	TRBJ2-3	CASSLELASSTDTQYF	TGTGCCAGCAGCTTAGAACTAGCATCTAGCACAGATACGCAGTATTTT
once	TRBV6-1	.	TRBJ2-5	CASRLSRNKEETQYF	TGTGCCAGCCGGTTATCCAGGAATAAGGAAGAGACCCAGTACTTC
.	TRBV5-4	.	TRBJ2-5	CASSLEAGKETQYF	TGTGCCAGCAGCTTGGAGGCAGGGAAAGAGACCCAGTACTTC
.	TRBV28	TRBD1	TRBJ1-5	CASRLQGPNQPQHF	TGTGCCAGCAGATTACAGGGGCCTAATCAGCCCCAGCATTTT
.	TRBV5-1	.	TRBJ2-7	CASSTYVSYEQYF	TGTGCCAGCAGCACATATGTCTCCTACGAGCAGTACTTC
few	TRBV15	.	TRBJ2-5	CATSREAVQETQYF	TGTGCCACCAGCAGAGAGGCGGTCCAAGAGACCCAGTACTTC
few	TRBV6-6	.	TRBJ2-7	CASRITSGTYEQYF	TGTGCCAGCAGGATTACGTCGGGGACCTACGAGCAGTACTTC
.	TRBV28	.	TRBJ1-5	CASEAYSAMSNQPQHF	TGTGCCAGCGAGGCTTATTCAGCAATGAGCAATCAGCCCCAGCATTTT
.	TRBV6-6	TRBD1	TRBJ1-2	CASSDRGDYGYTF	TGTGCCTCCTCAGACAGGGGCGACTATGGCTACACCTTC
.	TRBV5-1	.	TRBJ1-2	CASSLTSREGYGYTF	TGCGCCAGCAGCTTGACCTCGAGGGAGGGCTATGGCTACACCTTC
.	TRBV27	.	TRBJ2-1	CASSPRTGSYNEQFF	TGTGCCAGCAGTCCACGGACTGGCTCCTACAATGAGCAGTTCTTC
.	TRBV28	.	TRBJ1-5	CASTLAGNSNQPQHF	TGTGCCAGCACCCTGGCGGGGAATAGCAATCAGCCCCAGCATTTT
.	TRBV2	TRBD2	TRBJ2-3	CASSELASGTDTQYF	TGTGCCAGCAGCGAACTAGCGTCGGGCACAGATACGCAGTATTTT
.	TRBV7-2	TRBD1	TRBJ1-2	CASSLRQGDYGYTF	TGTGCCAGCAGCTTAAGACAGGGAGACTATGGCTACACCTTC
once	TRBV28	TRBD2	TRBJ2-7	CASSSSTGLAAYEQYF	TGTGCCAGCAGCTCCAGTACCGGACTAGCGGCCTACGAGCAGTACTTC
.	TRBV28	.	TRBJ1-4	CASSLAHWAREKLFF	TGTGCCAGCAGTTTAGCGCATTGGGCTCGTGAAAAACTGTTTTTT
few	TRBV5-5	TRBD1	TRBJ1-2	CASSLAARDTGGYGYTF	TGTGCCAGCAGCTTGGCGGCCAGGGATACAGGGGGCTATGGCTACACCTTC
.	TRBV28	.	TRBJ2-5	CASRGDTHWGETQYF	TGTGCCAGCAGGGGGGACACCCATTGGGGAGAGACCCAGTACTTC
.	TRBV11-3	.	TRBJ2-7	CASSQEVQYEQYF	TGTGCCAGCAGCCAAGAGGTGCAGTACGAGCAGTACTTC
.	TRBV7-9	.	TRBJ2-5	CASSLGRGGRTRFQETQYF	TGTGCCAGCAGCTTAGGGAGGGGAGGCAGGACCCGATTCCAAGAGACCCAGTACTTC